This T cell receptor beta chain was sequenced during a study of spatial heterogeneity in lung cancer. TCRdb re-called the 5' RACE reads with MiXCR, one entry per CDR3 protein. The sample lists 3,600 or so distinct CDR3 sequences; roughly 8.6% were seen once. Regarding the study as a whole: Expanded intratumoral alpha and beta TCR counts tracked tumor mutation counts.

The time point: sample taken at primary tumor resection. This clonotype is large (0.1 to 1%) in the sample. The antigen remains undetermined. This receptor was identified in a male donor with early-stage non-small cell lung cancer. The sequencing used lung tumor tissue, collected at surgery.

The CDR3 bases are TGTGCCAGCAGCGTACAGGGCGGTCAGCCCCAGCATTTT. As protein: CASSVQGGQPQHF. The gene calls are TRBV7-2 and TRBJ1-5; a possible D gene is TRBD1 (6 bases). V was pared by 5 bases and J by 6 bases, with 11 bases between. Germline-derived CDR1 and CDR2 are SGHTA and FQGNSA. This CDR3 is 13 amino acids long.